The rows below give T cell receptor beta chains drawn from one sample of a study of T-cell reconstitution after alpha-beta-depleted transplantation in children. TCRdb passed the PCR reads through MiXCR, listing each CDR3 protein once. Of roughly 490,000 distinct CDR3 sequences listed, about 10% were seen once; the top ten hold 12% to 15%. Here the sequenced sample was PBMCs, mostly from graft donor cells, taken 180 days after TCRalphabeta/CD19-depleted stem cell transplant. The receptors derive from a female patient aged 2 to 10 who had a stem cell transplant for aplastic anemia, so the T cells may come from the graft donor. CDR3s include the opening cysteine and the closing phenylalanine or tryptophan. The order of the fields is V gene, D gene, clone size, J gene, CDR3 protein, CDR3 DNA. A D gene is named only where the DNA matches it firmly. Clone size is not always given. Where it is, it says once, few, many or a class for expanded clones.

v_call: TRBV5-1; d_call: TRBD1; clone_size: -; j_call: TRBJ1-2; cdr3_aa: CASSLAGWPWTGGSYGYTF; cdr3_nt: TGCGCCAGCAGCTTGGCCGGGTGGCCGTGGACAGGAGGCTCCTATGGCTACACCTTC
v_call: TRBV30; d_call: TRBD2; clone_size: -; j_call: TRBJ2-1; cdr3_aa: CAFTSGPYNEQFF; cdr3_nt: TGTGCCTTTACTAGCGGCCCCTACAATGAGCAGTTCTTC
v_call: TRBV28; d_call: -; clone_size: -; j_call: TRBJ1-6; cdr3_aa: CASSSPNSPLHF; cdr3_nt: TGTGCCAGCAGCTCACCAAATTCACCCCTCCACTTT
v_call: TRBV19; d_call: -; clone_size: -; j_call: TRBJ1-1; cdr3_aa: CASRGHRGEAFF; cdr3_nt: TGTGCCAGTAGAGGACACCGGGGCGAAGCTTTCTTT
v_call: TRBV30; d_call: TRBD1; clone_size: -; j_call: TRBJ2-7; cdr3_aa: CAWVPGQGIGEQYF; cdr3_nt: TGTGCCTGGGTTCCGGGACAGGGAATAGGCGAGCAGTACTTC
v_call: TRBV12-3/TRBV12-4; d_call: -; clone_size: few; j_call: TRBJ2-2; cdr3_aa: CASSLPFGYTGELFF; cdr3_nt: TGTGCCAGCAGTCTGCCTTTTGGATACACCGGGGAGCTGTTTTTT
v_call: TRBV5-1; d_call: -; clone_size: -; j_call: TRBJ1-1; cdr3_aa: CASSLTGPYTEAFF; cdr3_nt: TGCGCCAGCAGCTTGACAGGGCCTTACACTGAAGCTTTCTTT
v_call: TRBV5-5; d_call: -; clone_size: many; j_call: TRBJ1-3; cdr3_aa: CASSLDLAGSGNTIYF; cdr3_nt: TGTGCCAGCAGCTTGGATCTCGCAGGGTCTGGAAACACCATATATTTT
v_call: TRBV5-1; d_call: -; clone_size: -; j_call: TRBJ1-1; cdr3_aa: CASSLFGELVNTEAFF; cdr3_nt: TGCGCCAGCAGCTTGTTTGGGGAATTGGTGAACACTGAAGCTTTCTTT
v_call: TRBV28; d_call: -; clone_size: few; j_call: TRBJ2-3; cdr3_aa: CASSLYAGYTDTQYF; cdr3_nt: TGTGCCAGCAGTTTATACGCAGGTTACACAGATACGCAGTATTTT